This T cell receptor (beta chain) was profiled in a study of blood T cell repertoires in COVID-19. Study-wide context: Samples came from the United States, Italy and Spain, spanning acute and convalescent COVID-19. From T cells, B-cell-depleted T cells, or PBMCs came the material, which was cDNA or gDNA.

Sequenced by immunoSEQ multiplex PCR; TCRdb stores in-frame clones only, minus some. In the table there are under 200,000 clones, around nine tenths of which are singletons. The sequenced sample consisted of peripheral blood. This TCR was sampled from a man aged 55 to 70 with active or convalescent COVID-19.

CDR3 region: CASSSEYNSPLHF. DNA for the CDR3: TGTGCCAGCAGTTCGGAGTATAATTCACCCCTCCACTTT. The genes are TRBV12-3 or TRBV12-4 and TRBJ1-6, with D hard to call. This CDR3 has 13 residues. The V and J ends lost 4 bases and 4 bases respectively, with 5 bases between them.